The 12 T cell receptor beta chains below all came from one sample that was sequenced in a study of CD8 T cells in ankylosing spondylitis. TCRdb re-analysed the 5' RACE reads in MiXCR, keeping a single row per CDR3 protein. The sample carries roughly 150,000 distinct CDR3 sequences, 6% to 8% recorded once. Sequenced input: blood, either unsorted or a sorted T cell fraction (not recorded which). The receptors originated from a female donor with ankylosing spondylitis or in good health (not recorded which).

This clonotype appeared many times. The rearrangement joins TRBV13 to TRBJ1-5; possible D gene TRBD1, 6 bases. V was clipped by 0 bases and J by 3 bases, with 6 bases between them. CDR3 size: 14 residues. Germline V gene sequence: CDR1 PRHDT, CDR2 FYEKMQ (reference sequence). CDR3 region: CASSLGGANQPQHF. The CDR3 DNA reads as TGTGCCAGCAGCTTAGGGGGGGCCAATCAGCCCCAGCATTTT.

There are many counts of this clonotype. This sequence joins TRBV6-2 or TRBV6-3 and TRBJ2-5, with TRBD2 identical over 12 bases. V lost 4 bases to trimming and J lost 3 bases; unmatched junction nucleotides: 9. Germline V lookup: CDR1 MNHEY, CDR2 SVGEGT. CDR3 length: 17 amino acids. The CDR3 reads CASSSFTGLAGKETQYF. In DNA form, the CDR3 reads TGTGCCAGCAGTTCCTTTACTGGACTAGCGGGGAAAGAGACCCAGTACTTC.

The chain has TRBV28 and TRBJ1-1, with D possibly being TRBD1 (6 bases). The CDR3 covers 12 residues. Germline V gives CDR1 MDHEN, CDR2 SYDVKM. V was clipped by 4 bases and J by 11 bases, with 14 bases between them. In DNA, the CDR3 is TGTGCCAGCAGTTCCCTTGGGGGCTCGGCTTTCTTT. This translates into CASSSLGGSAFF.

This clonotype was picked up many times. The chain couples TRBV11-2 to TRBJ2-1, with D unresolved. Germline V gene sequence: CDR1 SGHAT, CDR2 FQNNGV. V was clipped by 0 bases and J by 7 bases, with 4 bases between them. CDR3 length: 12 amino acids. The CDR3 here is CASSLEGNEQFF. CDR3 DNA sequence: TGTGCCAGCAGCTTAGAGGGGAATGAGCAGTTCTTC.

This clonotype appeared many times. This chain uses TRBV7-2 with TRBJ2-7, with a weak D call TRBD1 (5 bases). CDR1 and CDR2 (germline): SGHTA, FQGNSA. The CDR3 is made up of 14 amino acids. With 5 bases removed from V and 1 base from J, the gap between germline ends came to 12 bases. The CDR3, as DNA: TGTGCCAGCAGCGCGACAGCACAGTCCTACGAGCAGTACTTC. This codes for CASSATAQSYEQYF.

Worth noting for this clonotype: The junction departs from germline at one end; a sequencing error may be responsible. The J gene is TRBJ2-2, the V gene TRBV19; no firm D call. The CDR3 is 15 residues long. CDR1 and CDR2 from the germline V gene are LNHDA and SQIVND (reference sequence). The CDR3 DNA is TGTACCAGTAGTATTGGGCCAGGATCGACCGGGGAGCTGTTTTTT. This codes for CTSSIGPGSTGELFF.

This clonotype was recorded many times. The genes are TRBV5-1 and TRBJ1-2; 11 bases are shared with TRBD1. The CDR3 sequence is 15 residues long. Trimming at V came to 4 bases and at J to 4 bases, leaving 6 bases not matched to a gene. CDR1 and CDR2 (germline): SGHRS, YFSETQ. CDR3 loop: CASSDGQGAPYGYTF. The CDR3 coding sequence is TGCGCCAGCAGCGACGGACAGGGGGCACCCTATGGCTACACCTTC.

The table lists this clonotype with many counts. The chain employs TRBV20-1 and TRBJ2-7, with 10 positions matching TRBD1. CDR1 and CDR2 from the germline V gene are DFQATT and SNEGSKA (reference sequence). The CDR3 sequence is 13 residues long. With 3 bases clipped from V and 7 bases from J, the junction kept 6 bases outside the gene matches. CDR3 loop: CSASLGTGDEQYF. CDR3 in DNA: TGCAGTGCTAGTTTGGGGACAGGGGATGAGCAGTACTTC.

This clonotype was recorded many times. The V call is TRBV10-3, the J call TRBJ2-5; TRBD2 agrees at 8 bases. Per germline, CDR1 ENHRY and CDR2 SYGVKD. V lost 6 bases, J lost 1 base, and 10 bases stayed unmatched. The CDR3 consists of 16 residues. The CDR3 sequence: CAIRGDRAGAQETQYF. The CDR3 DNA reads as TGTGCCATCAGAGGAGACAGAGCGGGGGCCCAAGAGACCCAGTACTTC.

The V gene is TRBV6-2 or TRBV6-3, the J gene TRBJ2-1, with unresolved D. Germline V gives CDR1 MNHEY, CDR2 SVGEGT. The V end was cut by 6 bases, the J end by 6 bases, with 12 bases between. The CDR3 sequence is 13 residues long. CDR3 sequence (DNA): TGTGCCAGCAGACCCGTGGGAACCAATGAGCAGTTCTTC. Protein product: CASRPVGTNEQFF.

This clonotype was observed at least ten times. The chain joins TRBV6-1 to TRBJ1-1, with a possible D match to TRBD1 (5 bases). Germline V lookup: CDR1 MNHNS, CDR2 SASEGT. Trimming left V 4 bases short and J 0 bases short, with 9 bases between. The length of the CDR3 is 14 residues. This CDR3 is CASSVGGVNTEAFF. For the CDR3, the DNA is TGTGCCAGCAGTGTCGGGGGAGTGAACACTGAAGCTTTCTTT.

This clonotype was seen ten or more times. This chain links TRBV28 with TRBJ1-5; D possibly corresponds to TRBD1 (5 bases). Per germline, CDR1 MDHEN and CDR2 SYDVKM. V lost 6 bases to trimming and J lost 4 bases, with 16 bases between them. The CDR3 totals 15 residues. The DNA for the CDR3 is TGTGCCAGCAGCCCAGCTCTGGGGCGTAATCAGCCCCAGCATTTT. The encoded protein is CASSPALGRNQPQHF.